The TCR beta chain described here comes from a study of T cells expressing NK-cell markers. Study-level information: HCMV serostatus: seven of eight sequenced donors positive, one negative.

UMI-tagged 5'RACE template switching yielded the TCR beta cDNA. TCRdb re-called the 5' RACE reads and shows each CDR3 protein once, DNA omitted. This specimen shows some 600,000 distinct CDR3 sequences; the ten leading clones hold 3% to 4.5%. The CDR3 totals 13 residues. V usage is TRBV21-1 and J usage is TRBJ2-2; TCRdb indicates TRBD2, and absent DNA this call remains unverified. TRBV21-1 is tagged as a pseudogene. The sequencing sample was made of blood T cells: a sorted CD56 or NKG2C T cell subset, CD4+ or CD8+ T cells, or bulk PBMC T cells (not recorded which). This clonotype originated in a man between 18 and 35 years old in good health. The CDR3 loop reads CASSNGGAEELFF.